A single sample gave rise to the 15 T cell receptor beta chains below, sequenced in a study of T-cell reconstitution after alpha-beta-depleted transplantation in children. TCRbeta library preparation incorporated unique molecular identifiers. In TCRdb, the PCR reads were re-called with MiXCR into one record per CDR3 protein. The table shows 540,000 or so distinct CDR3 sequences, with 20% to 25% occurring only once. The sample consisted of PBMCs, mostly from graft donor cells, taken 360 days after TCRalphabeta/CD19-depleted stem cell transplant. All receptors derive from a boy under three years old who had a stem cell transplant for acute myeloid leukemia, so the T cells may come from the graft donor.

This clonotype was counted ten times or more. The chain combines TRBV24-1 with TRBJ2-3; the D is unclear. Germline V CDR1 and CDR2: KGHDR, SFDVKD. The CDR3 totals 16 residues. V was clipped by 4 bases and J by 1 base, with 14 bases between them. Here the CDR3 reads CATSDNSKRGTDTQYF. The CDR3 region has the DNA TGTGCCACCAGTGACAACTCGAAAAGGGGCACAGATACGCAGTATTTT.

The chain recombines TRBV3-1 with TRBJ2-1; D is possibly TRBD1 (5 bases). The CDR3 contains 16 residues. Trimming stripped 5 bases from V and 5 bases from J, with 19 bases between. Germline assignment: CDR1 LGHDT and CDR2 YNNKEL (reference sequence). CDR3 residues: CASSFNLDIHHNEQFF. The DNA for the CDR3 is TGTGCCAGCAGCTTTAATTTGGACATCCATCACAATGAGCAGTTCTTC.

This chain links TRBV18 with TRBJ2-7, with D tentatively TRBD1 (5 bases). The CDR3 length is 13 residues. Germline V gives CDR1 KGHSH, CDR2 LQKENI. V lost 6 bases and J lost 3, with 12 bases in between. As DNA, the CDR3 is TGTGCCAGCTCTCCTCAGGGTGGCTACGAGCAGTACGTC. Residues: CASSPQGGYEQYV.

The chain couples TRBV28 to TRBJ2-7, with D tentatively TRBD1 or TRBD2 (5 bases each). The CDR3 contains 14 residues. Per the germline V gene, CDR1 is MDHEN and CDR2 is SYDVKM. The V end lost 0 bases, the J end lost 3 bases, and 9 bases lay between the germline ends. CDR3 sequence (DNA): TGTGCCAGCAGTTTATGGAGGGGAAGCTACGAGCAGTACGTC. It translates to CASSLWRGSYEQYV.

The chain joins TRBV7-2 to TRBJ2-1; 12 bases align to TRBD1. The J segment lost 7 bases and the V segment lost 3 bases, leaving 4 bases of the junction unmatched. Germline V lookup: CDR1 SGHTA, CDR2 FQGNSA. The CDR3 is 15 amino acids. CDR3 DNA: TGTGCCAGCAGCTTTTGGGACAGGGGGCAGAATGAGCAGTTCTTC. Translating it yields CASSFWDRGQNEQFF.

The V call is TRBV10-3, the J call TRBJ2-1; tentatively, D is TRBD1 (6 bases). The germline CDR1 and CDR2 sequences are ENHRY and SYGVKD. This CDR3 comprises 15 residues. Trimming cost V 0 bases and J 6 bases, with 12 bases left between them. The CDR3 DNA sequence: TGTGCCATCAGTGAGTCGGGGGCAGTTCTCAATGAGCAGTTCTTC. It is translated as CAISESGAVLNEQFF.

This clonotype turned up a few times. The CDR3 bases are TGTGCCAGCAGCCCGACAGGGGATGGCGAGCAGTACTTC. Residues: CASSPTGDGEQYF. The rearrangement links TRBV27 to TRBJ2-7; 8 positions agree with TRBD1. The length of the CDR3 is 13 residues. Germline V CDR1 and CDR2: MNHEY, SMNVEV (reference sequence). Trimming cost V 6 bases and J 6 bases; bases outside gene matches: 7.

The table lists this clonotype with a few counts. The V call is TRBV6-5, the J call TRBJ1-5; D ambiguous. V lost 0 bases and J 5 bases, leaving 8 bases between the germline ends. CDR3 length equals 14 residues. CDR1 is MNHEY, CDR2 SVGAGI, per germline. CDR3 loop: CASSYSGRDQPQHF. The CDR3 DNA reads TGTGCCAGCAGTTACTCGGGGAGAGATCAGCCCCAGCATTTT.

V is TRBV4-3 and J is TRBJ2-7; a possible D gene is TRBD1 (5 bases). In germline, CDR1 is LGHNA, CDR2 YSLEER. The CDR3 is 15 amino acids. V was trimmed by 0 bases and J by 6 bases, leaving 15 bases between them. The CDR3 spells CASSQDRIRVAEQYF. CDR3 DNA: TGCGCCAGCAGCCAAGATAGGATCAGGGTGGCCGAGCAGTACTTC.

The V and J genes are TRBV6-2 or TRBV6-3 and TRBJ2-7; D possibly corresponds to TRBD2 (6 bases). V was trimmed by 5 bases and J by 3 bases, leaving 17 bases between them. CDR3 length equals 15 residues. CDR1 is MNHEY and CDR2 is SVGEGT in the germline V gene. The DNA of the CDR3 is TGTGCCAGCAGTCAAGTCCGGGACTTACACTACGAGCAGTACTTC. This translates into CASSQVRDLHYEQYF.

The sample holds many counts of this clonotype. This chain uses TRBV4-3 with TRBJ2-7, with 7 bases aligning to TRBD1. This CDR3 has 15 residues. The ends lost 0 bases at V and 4 bases at J; junction bases unmatched: 6. Germline V CDR1 and CDR2: LGHNA, YSLEER. CDR3 region: CASSQDWTGSYEQYF. CDR3 nucleotides: TGCGCCAGCAGCCAAGATTGGACAGGTTCATACGAGCAGTACTTC.

This clonotype was seen a handful of times. This chain joins TRBV25-1 and TRBJ1-6; TRBD1 aligns across 9 bases. The CDR3 spans 13 residues. CDR1 and CDR2 (germline): MGHDK, SYGVNS. V was pared by 8 bases and J by 6 bases, with 2 bases of the junction left unmatched. The CDR3 nucleotides read TGTGCCAGCTTGGGACAGGGTAATTCACCCCTCCACTTT. The encoded protein is CASLGQGNSPLHF.

This chain links TRBV28 with TRBJ1-5; TRBD1 agrees at 7 bases. V lost 5 bases and J lost 4; bases outside the gene matches: 8. Germline CDR1 MDHEN, CDR2 SYDVKM. The CDR3 sequence is 15 residues long. For the CDR3, the DNA is TGTGCCAGCAGTCCGATCGGACAGGTGAATCAGCCCCAGCATTTT. Its protein product is CASSPIGQVNQPQHF.

This clonotype has more than one count but fewer than ten. V usage is TRBV25-1 and J usage is TRBJ1-2; 8 bases map to TRBD1. Germline V gives CDR1 MGHDK, CDR2 SYGVNS. V was pared by 4 bases and J by 2 bases, with 9 bases of the junction left unmatched. CDR3 length: 16 residues. The CDR3 protein is CASSGATGASNYGYTF. The CDR3 bases are TGTGCCAGCAGTGGAGCGACAGGGGCCTCCAACTATGGCTACACCTTC.

The chain uses TRBV24-1 and TRBJ2-2, with D perhaps TRBD1 or TRBD2 (6 bases each). Germline V gene sequence: CDR1 KGHDR, CDR2 SFDVKD. The CDR3 length is 18 residues. Trimming shortened V by 3 bases and J by 0 bases, and 16 bases separated the two germline ends. CDR3 DNA: TGTGCCACCAGTGATAATACAGGGAGGTTTTCGAACACCGGGGAGCTGTTTTTT. This codes for CATSDNTGRFSNTGELFF.